This T cell receptor (beta chain) was observed in a study of blood T cell repertoires in COVID-19. Study summary: Collection of acute and convalescent COVID-19 samples took place in the United States, Italy and Spain. The analysed material was cDNA or gDNA that came from T cells, B-cell-depleted T cells, or PBMCs.

The CDR3 extends over 13 amino acids. V gave up 7 bases and J gave up 6 bases; unmatched junction bases: 7. Per the authors' pipeline: By means of reference gene primer amplification, nucleated cell counts were estimated. Profiled with immunoSEQ multiplex PCR; TCRdb holds only in-frame clones, not every one. V and J calls and clone size are as listed in that table; D and trimming were resolved from the DNA. The data contain fewer than 40,000 clones, approximately 88% of them singletons. This clonotype was sampled from a man between 60 and 70 years old with active COVID-19. Sample: peripheral blood. This chain joins TRBV12-3 or TRBV12-4 and TRBJ2-3; the match to TRBD2 covers 7 bases. The CDR3 sequence: CASTSGGIDTQYF. CDR3 bases: TGTGCCAGCACGTCGGGAGGCATCGATACGCAGTATTTT.